These 27 T cell receptor beta chains originate from one sample sequenced in a study of blood T cell repertoires in COVID-19. Repertoires were generated with immunoSEQ multiplex PCR, while TCRdb's copy carries only in-frame clones and drops some. Found here are under 350,000 clones, 65% to 90% of them singletons; the top ten hold about 4%. Sequenced material: PBMCs or T cells enriched from blood (not recorded which). All receptors derive from a woman in her thirties or forties with acute COVID-19.

V usage is TRBV10-3 and J usage is TRBJ1-2; unclear D gene. Germline V gene data show CDR1 as ENHRY and CDR2 as SYGVKD. The CDR3 is 16 amino acids. Trimming pared 4 bases from V and 4 bases from J, leaving 19 bases between. The CDR3 sequence: CAISVMTGALAYGYTF. CDR3 sequence (DNA): TGTGCCATCAGTGTTATGACGGGAGCCCTGGCCTATGGCTACACCTTC.

This clone was observed a single time. The rearrangement links TRBV4-2 to TRBJ2-1, with TRBD1 matching 10 bases. The CDR3 is made up of 17 amino acids. The V gene's germline CDR1 is LGHNA and CDR2 YNFKEQ. V lost 0 bases to trimming and J lost 4 bases; unmatched junction nucleotides: 6. The CDR3 loop is CASSQDMTGGQYNEQFF. CDR3 sequence (DNA): TGTGCCAGCAGCCAAGACATGACAGGGGGCCAATACAATGAGCAGTTCTTC.

This chain connects TRBV12-5 to TRBJ2-7, with 7 bases lining up with TRBD1. The CDR3 loop spans 12 amino acids. V lost 6 bases to trimming and J lost 3 bases; unmatched junction nucleotides: 2. The V gene's germline CDR1 is LGHNT and CDR2 FRNRAP. The CDR3 DNA follows: TGTGCTAGTGGCCGACAGGGCTACGAGCAGTACTTC. It translates to CASGRQGYEQYF.

Written as DNA, the CDR3 is TGTGCCAGCAGAGACCGAGAGACTAGCCATGAGCAGTTCTTC. Protein product: CASRDRETSHEQFF. The J gene is TRBJ2-1, the V gene TRBV6-5; 7 positions agree with TRBD2. There are 14 residues in the CDR3. Losses at the gene ends were 6 bases for V and 8 bases for J; bases not matched to a gene: 10. Looked up from germline, CDR1 is MNHEY and CDR2 is SVGAGI.

The chain uses TRBV27 and TRBJ2-7; perhaps TRBD2 as D (7 bases). The V end lost 3 bases, the J end lost 5 bases, and 14 bases lay between the germline ends. Germline V gene data show CDR1 as MNHEY and CDR2 as SMNVEV (reference sequence). The CDR3 spans 14 residues. The CDR3 spells CASSFLRGRNEQYF. The CDR3 DNA follows: TGTGCCAGCAGTTTTTTGCGGGGGCGCAACGAGCAGTACTTC.

The rearrangement joins TRBV3-1 (or the pseudogene TRBV3-2) to TRBJ2-2, with TRBD1 identical over 8 bases. The germline gives CDR1 LGHDT, CDR2 YNNKEL (reference sequence). CDR3 size: 17 residues. The ends lost 5 bases at V and 0 bases at J; junction bases unmatched: 8. In DNA form, the CDR3 reads TGTGCCAGCAGCGAGGGACAGGTCCCTCCGAACACCGGGGAGCTGTTTTTT. Translation gives CASSEGQVPPNTGELFF.

The rearrangement links TRBV11-2 to TRBJ2-7; D is undetermined. The CDR3 is made up of 11 amino acids. V shed 8 bases and J shed 2 bases, with 7 bases lying between them. Per germline, CDR1 SGHAT and CDR2 FQNNGV. The CDR3 here is CASEQTYEQYF. The DNA of the CDR3 is TGTGCCAGCGAACAGACCTACGAGCAGTACTTC.

The chain couples TRBV19 to TRBJ1-2; D possibly corresponds to TRBD1 (5 bases). This CDR3 has 11 amino acids. V shed 6 bases and J shed 3 bases, with 5 bases lying between them. The germline V gene has CDR1 LNHDA and CDR2 SQIVND (reference sequence). The CDR3 region has the DNA TGTGCCAGTAGAGGGGACTATGGCTACACCTTC. It yields the protein CASRGDYGYTF.

CDR3: CASSLNQMNTGELFF. The CDR3 bases are TGTGCCAGCAGCTTAAATCAGATGAACACCGGGGAGCTGTTTTTT. J is TRBJ2-2 and V is TRBV7-3; unclear D gene. V was cut by 1 base and J by 1 base, with 7 bases left in between. Germline V gene sequence: CDR1 SGHTA, CDR2 FQGTGA. The CDR3 is made up of 15 amino acids.

The chain has TRBV6-5 and TRBJ1-3; D unresolved. The length of the CDR3 is 15 residues. Germline CDR1 reads MNHEY; CDR2 reads SVGAGI. Trimming pared 10 bases from V and 4 bases from J, leaving 20 bases between. CDR3 sequence: CATLLEAVKGNTIYF. In DNA, the CDR3 is TGTGCCACCCTACTTGAGGCAGTAAAAGGAAACACCATATATTTT.

As concerns this clone: This CDR3 is also generated by other DNA sequences in the sample. This CDR3 reads CASSYSGGEQYF. As DNA, the CDR3 is TGTGCCAGCAGTTACTCGGGGGGAGAGCAGTACTTC. The genes are TRBV6-5 and TRBJ2-7, with D possibly matching TRBD2 (6 bases). CDR1 and CDR2 (germline): MNHEY, SVGAGI. The CDR3 is 12 residues long. Trimming took 0 bases from V and 7 from J, leaving 7 bases between them.

This clone was found a few times. The chain links TRBV6-5 to TRBJ1-5; D unresolved. CDR3 length equals 15 residues. With 2 bases removed from V and 10 bases from J, the gap between germline ends came to 18 bases. CDR1 and CDR2 (germline): MNHEY, SVGAGI. This chain's CDR3 is CASSYGEPYGSPQHF. In DNA, the CDR3 is TGTGCCAGCAGTTACGGGGAGCCCTACGGGAGTCCCCAGCATTTT.

There are a few counts of this clone. The rearrangement joins TRBV15 to TRBJ1-1, with 9 bases that match TRBD1. Losses at the gene ends were 6 bases for V and 5 bases for J; bases not matched to a gene: 7. Per germline, CDR1 LNHNV and CDR2 YYDKDF (reference sequence). The CDR3 length is 14 residues. The CDR3 reads CATSGGQGRTEAFF. CDR3 nucleotides: TGTGCCACCAGTGGGGGACAGGGTCGGACTGAAGCTTTCTTT.

This chain uses TRBV7-8 with TRBJ1-2, with a weak D call TRBD1 (6 bases). Germline CDR1 is SGHVS and CDR2 is FQNEAQ. CDR3 length: 13 amino acids. V was cut by 5 bases and J by 6 bases, with 13 bases left in between. The chain's CDR3 is CASSEQGIDGYTF. CDR3 DNA sequence: TGTGCCAGCAGCGAACAGGGTATAGATGGCTACACCTTC.

The chain couples TRBV19 to TRBJ1-6, with D unclear. The germline V gene encodes CDR1 LNHDA and CDR2 SQIVND (reference sequence). The CDR3 spans 14 residues. The germline V and J ends were trimmed by 2 bases and 5 bases, with 7 bases remaining between them. The CDR3 sequence: CASSIQENNSPLHF. Here the CDR3 DNA reads TGTGCCAGTAGTATACAGGAAAATAATTCACCCCTCCACTTT.

CDR3 sequence: CASSLARQGQTQYF. The CDR3 nucleotides are TGTGCCAGCAGCTTAGCCCGACAGGGGCAGACCCAGTACTTC. The rearrangement joins TRBV7-2 to TRBJ2-5, with 8 nucleotides matching TRBD1. CDR1 and CDR2 (germline): SGHTA, FQGNSA. The trim removed 0 bases at V and 6 bases at J, leaving 3 bases unmatched. The CDR3 runs 14 residues.

The chain couples TRBV5-5 to TRBJ1-5, with 8 bases fitting TRBD1. Germline CDR1 reads SGHKS; CDR2 reads YYEKEE (reference sequence). The CDR3 spans 16 residues. Losses at the gene ends were 2 bases for V and 4 bases for J; bases not matched to a gene: 8. CDR3 bases: TGTGCCAGCAGCTTCTGGACAGGGTCATCAAATCAGCCCCAGCATTTT. Amino acid sequence: CASSFWTGSSNQPQHF.

The rearrangement links TRBV6-1 to TRBJ2-1; no clear D. The germline gives CDR1 MNHNS, CDR2 SASEGT. The CDR3 has 16 residues. V dropped 3 bases and J dropped 7 bases, with 19 bases sitting between them. The CDR3 sequence is CASSETVRVAGNEQFF. CDR3 nucleotide sequence: TGTGCCAGCAGTGAGACGGTACGGGTAGCTGGTAATGAGCAGTTCTTC.

This clone appeared once. The chain recombines TRBV7-2 with TRBJ2-1, with 10 positions matching TRBD1. Per the germline V gene, CDR1 is SGHTA and CDR2 is FQGNSA. V was pared by 4 bases and J by 8 bases, with 8 bases of the junction left unmatched. The CDR3 spans 15 residues. The CDR3 here is CASSSGQGGSDEQFF. DNA for the CDR3: TGTGCCAGCAGCTCTGGACAGGGGGGTTCGGATGAGCAGTTCTTC.

The rearrangement links TRBV7-2 to TRBJ1-3; D gene unclear. Germline V lookup: CDR1 SGHTA, CDR2 FQGNSA. The CDR3 extends over 13 amino acids. Trimming cost V 5 bases and J 0 bases, with 5 bases left between them. The CDR3 sequence: CASSQASGNTIYF. In DNA, the CDR3 is TGTGCCAGCAGCCAGGCCTCTGGAAACACCATATATTTT.

This clone appeared a single time. This chain links TRBV7-6 with TRBJ2-7; D is perhaps TRBD1 (6 bases). CDR3 length: 15 residues. Germline V gene sequence: CDR1 SGHVS, CDR2 FNYEAQ. The V end was cut by 1 base, the J end by 2 bases, with 12 bases between. This CDR3 reads CASSLGGGRAYEQYF. In nucleotides, the CDR3 is TGTGCCAGCAGCTTAGGAGGGGGAAGGGCCTACGAGCAGTACTTC.

The genes are TRBV9 and TRBJ1-1; no clear D gene. The CDR3 extends over 13 amino acids. Germline lookup yields CDR1 SGDLS and CDR2 YYNGEE. Deletions cut 5 bases from V and 7 bases from J, with 15 bases between. The DNA of the CDR3 is TGTGCCAGCAGGCCCTCCGGTCTCGGTGAAGCTTTCTTT. Encoded protein: CASRPSGLGEAFF.

V and J are TRBV25-1 and TRBJ1-5; D is perhaps TRBD1 (5 bases). Trimming left V 3 bases short and J 4 bases short, with 7 bases between. CDR1 MGHDK and CDR2 SYGVNS come from the germline V gene. The CDR3 is 13 residues long. The CDR3 region is CASSDRVNQPQHF. The CDR3 bases are TGTGCCAGCAGTGACAGGGTGAATCAGCCCCAGCATTTT.

In its sample, this clone was seen once. V gene TRBV5-1 combines with J gene TRBJ2-7, with a tentative D call TRBD1 (6 bases). The CDR3 has 13 residues. Trimming stripped 4 bases from V and 2 bases from J, with 10 bases between. The germline gives CDR1 SGHRS, CDR2 YFSETQ. The CDR3 loop is CASSIQGPYEQYF. CDR3 nucleotide sequence: TGCGCCAGCAGCATACAGGGCCCCTACGAGCAGTACTTC.

The chain links TRBV9 to TRBJ2-3; 9 bases line up with TRBD2. The germline V gene encodes CDR1 SGDLS and CDR2 YYNGEE. The CDR3 spans 15 residues. The V gene end was trimmed by 3 bases and the J gene end by 5 bases; junction bases not matched to a gene: 7. CDR3: CASSAIAGARDTQYF. CDR3 nucleotides: TGTGCCAGCAGCGCTATAGCGGGAGCGAGAGATACGCAGTATTTT.

This clone was recorded only once. Other DNA sequences in the sample encode the same CDR3. The chain couples TRBV7-9 to TRBJ1-1; no reliable D call. There are 13 residues in the CDR3. The V gene's germline CDR1 is SEHNR and CDR2 FQNEAQ (reference sequence). V was clipped by 4 bases and J by 1 base, with 7 bases between them. This chain's CDR3 is CASSSSGNTEAFF. The CDR3 region has the DNA TGTGCCAGCAGCTCCTCGGGGAACACTGAAGCTTTCTTT.

This chain links TRBV4-2 with TRBJ2-7, with 12 bases identical to TRBD2. The CDR3 consists of 17 residues. V lost 3 bases to trimming and J lost 1 base; unmatched junction nucleotides: 7. Germline V CDR1 and CDR2: LGHNA, YNFKEQ. This chain's CDR3 is CASSQETSGGLSYEQYF. Here the CDR3 DNA reads TGTGCCAGCAGCCAGGAAACTAGCGGGGGGCTTTCCTACGAGCAGTACTTC.